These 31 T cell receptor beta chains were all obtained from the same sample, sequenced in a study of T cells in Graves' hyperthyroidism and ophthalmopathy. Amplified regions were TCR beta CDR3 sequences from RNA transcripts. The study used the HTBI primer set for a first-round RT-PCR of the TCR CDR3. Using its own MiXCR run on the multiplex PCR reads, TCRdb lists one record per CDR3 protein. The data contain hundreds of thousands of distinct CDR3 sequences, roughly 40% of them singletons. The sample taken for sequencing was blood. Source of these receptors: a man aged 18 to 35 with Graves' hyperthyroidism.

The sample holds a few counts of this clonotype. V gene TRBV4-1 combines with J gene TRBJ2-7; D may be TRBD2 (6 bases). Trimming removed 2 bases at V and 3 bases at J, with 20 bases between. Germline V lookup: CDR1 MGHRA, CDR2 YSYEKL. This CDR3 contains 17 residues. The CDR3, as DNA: TGCGCCAGCAGCCAACTGTTCGGGACGGGGGATAACTACGAGCAGTACTTC. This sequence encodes CASSQLFGTGDNYEQYF.

CDR3 residues: CASGQGMWNEQFF. Here the CDR3 DNA reads TGTGCCAGCGGACAGGGAATGTGGAATGAGCAGTTCTTC. The chain recombines TRBV2 with TRBJ2-1; TRBD1 aligns across 8 bases. The CDR3 loop spans 13 amino acids. The germline V gene encodes CDR1 SNHLY and CDR2 FYNNEI. The junction had 7 bases not matched to a gene; V was cut back by 8 bases and J by 7 bases.

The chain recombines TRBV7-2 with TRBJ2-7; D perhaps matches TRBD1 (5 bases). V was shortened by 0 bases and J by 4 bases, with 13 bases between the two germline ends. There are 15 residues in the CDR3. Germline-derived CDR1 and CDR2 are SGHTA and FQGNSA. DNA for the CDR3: TGTGCCAGCAGCTTAGCGGGGCCCCCCGAATACGAGCAGTACTTC. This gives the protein CASSLAGPPEYEQYF.

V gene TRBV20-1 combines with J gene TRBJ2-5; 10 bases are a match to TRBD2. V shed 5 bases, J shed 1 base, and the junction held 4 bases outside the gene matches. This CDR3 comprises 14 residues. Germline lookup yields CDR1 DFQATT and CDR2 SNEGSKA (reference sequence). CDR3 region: CSALAGGPQETQYF. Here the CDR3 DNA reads TGCAGTGCTTTAGCGGGGGGCCCCCAAGAGACCCAGTACTTC.

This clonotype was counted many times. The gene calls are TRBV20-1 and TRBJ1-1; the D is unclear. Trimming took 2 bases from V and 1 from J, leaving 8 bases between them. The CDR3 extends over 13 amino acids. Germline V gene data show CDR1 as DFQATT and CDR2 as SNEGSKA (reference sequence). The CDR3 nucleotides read TGCAGTGCTAGAAGGGTCGGGAACACTGAAGCTTTCTTT. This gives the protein CSARRVGNTEAFF.

The DNA for the CDR3 is TGCAGCGTTGAAGGCGCTAGCGGGAGTAGGGCCTACGAGCAGTACTTC. Translating it yields CSVEGASGSRAYEQYF. The rearrangement links TRBV29-1 to TRBJ2-7; 10 bases align to TRBD2. The germline V gene has CDR1 SQVTM and CDR2 ANQGSEA. V gave up 1 base and J gave up 2 bases; unmatched junction bases: 8. The CDR3 spans 16 residues.

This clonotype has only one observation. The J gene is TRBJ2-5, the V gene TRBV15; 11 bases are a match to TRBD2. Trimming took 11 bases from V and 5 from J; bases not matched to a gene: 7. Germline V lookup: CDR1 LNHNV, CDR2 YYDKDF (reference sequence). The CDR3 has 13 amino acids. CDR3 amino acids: CAVTSGGLETQYF. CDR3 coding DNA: TGTGCCGTCACTAGCGGGGGACTGGAGACCCAGTACTTC.

CDR3 in DNA: TGTGCCAGCAGTCGGGACCTTGGAGGCGAAAAACTGTTTTTT. It translates to CASSRDLGGEKLFF. This chain joins TRBV7-9 and TRBJ1-4, with D maybe TRBD1 (5 bases). Trimming pared 6 bases from V and 8 bases from J, leaving 16 bases between. Germline V lookup: CDR1 SEHNR, CDR2 FQNEAQ (reference sequence). The CDR3 sequence is 14 residues long.

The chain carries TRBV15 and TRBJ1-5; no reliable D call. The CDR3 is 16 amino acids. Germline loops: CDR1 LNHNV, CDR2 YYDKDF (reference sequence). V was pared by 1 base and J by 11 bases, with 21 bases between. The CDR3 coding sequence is TGTGCCACCAGCAGAGGCCCTGGGCGGCGAGGAGAGACCCAGCATTTT. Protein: CATSRGPGRRGETQHF.

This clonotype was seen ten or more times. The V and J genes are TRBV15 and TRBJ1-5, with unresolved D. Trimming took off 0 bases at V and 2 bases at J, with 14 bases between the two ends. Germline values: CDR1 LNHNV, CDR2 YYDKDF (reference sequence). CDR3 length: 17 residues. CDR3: CATSRDLSGFGNQPQHF. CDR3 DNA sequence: TGTGCCACCAGCAGAGATCTTTCGGGTTTTGGCAATCAGCCCCAGCATTTT.

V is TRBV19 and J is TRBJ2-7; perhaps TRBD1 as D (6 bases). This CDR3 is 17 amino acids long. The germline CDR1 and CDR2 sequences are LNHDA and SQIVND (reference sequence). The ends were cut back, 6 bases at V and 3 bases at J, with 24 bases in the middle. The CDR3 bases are TGTGCCAGTAGCCTTGAATGGGGGCATCTTGGGGACTACGAGCAGTACTTC. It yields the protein CASSLEWGHLGDYEQYF.

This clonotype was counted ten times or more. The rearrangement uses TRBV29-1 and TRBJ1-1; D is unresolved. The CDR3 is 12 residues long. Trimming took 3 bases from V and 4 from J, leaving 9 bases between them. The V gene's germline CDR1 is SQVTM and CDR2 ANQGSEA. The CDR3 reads CSVDGGSTEAFF. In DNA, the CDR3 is TGCAGCGTTGATGGCGGTAGCACTGAAGCTTTCTTT.

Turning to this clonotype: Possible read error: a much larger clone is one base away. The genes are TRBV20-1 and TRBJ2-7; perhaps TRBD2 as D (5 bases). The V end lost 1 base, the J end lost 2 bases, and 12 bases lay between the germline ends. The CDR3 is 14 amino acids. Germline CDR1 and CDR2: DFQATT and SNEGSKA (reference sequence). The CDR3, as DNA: TGCAGTGCTAGAGGTGGCTGGGGAGCCTACGAGCAGTACTTC. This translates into CSARGGWGAYEQYF.

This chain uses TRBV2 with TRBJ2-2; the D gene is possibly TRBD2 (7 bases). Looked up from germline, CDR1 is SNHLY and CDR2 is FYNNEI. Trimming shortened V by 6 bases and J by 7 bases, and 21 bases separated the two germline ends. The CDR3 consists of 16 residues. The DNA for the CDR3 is TGTGCCAGCAGGCCCCGAGGGGGGGGGCGCGTCGGGGAGCTGTTTTTT. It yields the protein CASRPRGGGRVGELFF.

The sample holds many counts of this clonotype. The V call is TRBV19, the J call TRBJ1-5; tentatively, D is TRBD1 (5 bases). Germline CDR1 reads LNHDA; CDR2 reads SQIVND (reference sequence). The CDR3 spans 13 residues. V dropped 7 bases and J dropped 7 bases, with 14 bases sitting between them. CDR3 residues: CASNYRFDQPQHF. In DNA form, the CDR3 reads TGTGCCAGTAACTACAGGTTCGACCAGCCCCAGCATTTT.

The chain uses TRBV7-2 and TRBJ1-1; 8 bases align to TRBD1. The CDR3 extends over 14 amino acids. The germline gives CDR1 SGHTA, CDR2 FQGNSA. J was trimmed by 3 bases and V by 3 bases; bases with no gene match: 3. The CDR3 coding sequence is TGTGCCAGCAGCTTGACAGGGGTTCACACTGAAGCTTTCTTT. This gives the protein CASSLTGVHTEAFF.

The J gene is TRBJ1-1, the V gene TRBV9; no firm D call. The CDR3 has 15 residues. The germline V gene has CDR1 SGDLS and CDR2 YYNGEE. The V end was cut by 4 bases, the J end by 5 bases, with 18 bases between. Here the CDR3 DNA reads TGTGCCAGCAGCCCTAGGCCAAATAAGGGTACTGAAGCTTTCTTT. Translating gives CASSPRPNKGTEAFF.

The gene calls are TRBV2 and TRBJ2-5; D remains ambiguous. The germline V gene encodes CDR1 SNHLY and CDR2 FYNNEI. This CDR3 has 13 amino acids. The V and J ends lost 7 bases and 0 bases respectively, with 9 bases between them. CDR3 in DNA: TGTGCCAGCAATTGGAACTACCAAGAGACCCAGTACTTC. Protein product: CASNWNYQETQYF.

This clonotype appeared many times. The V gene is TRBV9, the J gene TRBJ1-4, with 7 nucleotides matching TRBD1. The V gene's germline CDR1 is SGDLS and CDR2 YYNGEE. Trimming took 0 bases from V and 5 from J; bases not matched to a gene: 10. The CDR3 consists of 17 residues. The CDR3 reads CASSVEQGTDTNEKLFF. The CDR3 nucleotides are TGTGCCAGCAGCGTAGAACAGGGGACAGATACAAATGAAAAACTGTTTTTT.

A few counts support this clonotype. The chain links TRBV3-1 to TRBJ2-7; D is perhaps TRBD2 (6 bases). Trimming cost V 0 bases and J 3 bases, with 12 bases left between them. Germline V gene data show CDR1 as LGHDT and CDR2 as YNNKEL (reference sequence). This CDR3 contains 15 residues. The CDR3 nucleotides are TGTGCCAGCAGCCAAGATATGGGCGGGGACTACGAGCAGTACTTC. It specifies CASSQDMGGDYEQYF.

CDR3 DNA sequence: TGTGCCAGCACCTACAAGGGACTAGCGGGTCTAAACACCGGGGAGCTGTTTTTT. It yields the protein CASTYKGLAGLNTGELFF. V usage is TRBV7-2 and J usage is TRBJ2-2; 12 bases are a match to TRBD2. J lost 2 bases, V lost 7 bases, and 11 bases had no gene match. The CDR3 consists of 18 residues. CDR1 SGHTA and CDR2 FQGNSA come from the germline V gene. Complete variable domain (other parts from reference TRBV7-2 and TRBJ2-2): GAGVSQSPSNKVTEKGKDVELRCDPISGHTALYWYRQSLGQGLEFLIYFQGNSAPDKSGLPSDRFSAERTGGSVSTLTIQRTQQEDSAVYLCASTYKGLAGLNTGELFFGEGSRLTVL.

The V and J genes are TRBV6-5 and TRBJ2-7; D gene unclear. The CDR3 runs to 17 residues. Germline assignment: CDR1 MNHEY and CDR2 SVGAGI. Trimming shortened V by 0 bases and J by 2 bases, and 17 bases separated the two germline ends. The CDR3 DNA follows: TGTGCCAGCAGTTACTCTTCTTCTGGGTCTCATCCCTACGAGCAGTACTTC. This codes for CASSYSSSGSHPYEQYF.

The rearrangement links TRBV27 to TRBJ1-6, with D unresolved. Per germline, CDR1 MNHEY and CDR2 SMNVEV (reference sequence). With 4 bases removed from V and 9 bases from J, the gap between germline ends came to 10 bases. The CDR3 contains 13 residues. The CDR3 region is CASSSVRASPLHF. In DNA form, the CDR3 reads TGTGCCAGCAGTTCCGTTAGGGCTTCACCCCTCCACTTT.

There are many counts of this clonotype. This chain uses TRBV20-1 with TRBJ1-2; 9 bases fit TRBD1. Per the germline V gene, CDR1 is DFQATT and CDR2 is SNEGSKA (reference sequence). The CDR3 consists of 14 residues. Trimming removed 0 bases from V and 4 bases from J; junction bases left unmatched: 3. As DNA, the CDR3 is TGCAGTGCTAGAGACCGGGACAGGGTCTATGGCTACACCTTC. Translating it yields CSARDRDRVYGYTF.

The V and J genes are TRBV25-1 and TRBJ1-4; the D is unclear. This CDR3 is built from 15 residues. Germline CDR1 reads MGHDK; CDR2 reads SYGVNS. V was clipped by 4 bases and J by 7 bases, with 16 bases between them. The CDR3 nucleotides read TGTGCCAGCAGTGCTAGAGATCGCGGAAGTGAAAAACTGTTTTTT. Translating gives CASSARDRGSEKLFF.

The CDR3 is CATTGMGEAFF. DNA for the CDR3: TGTGCCACCACCGGGATGGGTGAAGCTTTCTTT. The chain employs TRBV15 and TRBJ1-1, with no clear D. The germline V gene encodes CDR1 LNHNV and CDR2 YYDKDF (reference sequence). This CDR3 comprises 11 residues. V lost 7 bases and J 7 bases, leaving 10 bases between the germline ends.

For the CDR3, the DNA is TGCAGTGCTACCCCCAGTGGGAACACCGGGGAGCTGTTTTTT. Its protein is CSATPSGNTGELFF. The chain is built from TRBV20-1 and TRBJ2-2; no firm D call. CDR3 length equals 14 residues. Trimming shortened V by 4 bases and J by 1 base, and 10 bases separated the two germline ends. Germline values: CDR1 DFQATT, CDR2 SNEGSKA (reference sequence).

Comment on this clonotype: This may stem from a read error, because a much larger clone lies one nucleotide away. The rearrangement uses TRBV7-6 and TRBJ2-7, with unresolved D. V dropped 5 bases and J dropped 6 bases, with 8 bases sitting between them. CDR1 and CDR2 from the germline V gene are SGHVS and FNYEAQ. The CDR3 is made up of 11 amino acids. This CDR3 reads CASSDRLEQYF. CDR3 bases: TGTGCCAGCAGCGACCGACTCGAGCAGTACTTC.

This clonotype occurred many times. DNA for the CDR3: TGTGCCAGCAGCTCCGGGGGAAAACTGTTTTTT. It specifies CASSSGGKLFF. This chain joins TRBV7-9 and TRBJ1-4; D is perhaps TRBD1 (5 bases). Germline CDR1 reads SEHNR; CDR2 reads FQNEAQ (reference sequence). V dropped 4 bases and J dropped 10 bases, with 7 bases sitting between them. CDR3 length: 11 residues.

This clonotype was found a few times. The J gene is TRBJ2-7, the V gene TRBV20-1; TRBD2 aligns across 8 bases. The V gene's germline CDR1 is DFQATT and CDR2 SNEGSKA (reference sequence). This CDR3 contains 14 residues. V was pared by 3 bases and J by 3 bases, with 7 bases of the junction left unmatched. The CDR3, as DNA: TGCAGTGCTAGCTCGGGGGGGGCCAACTACGAGCAGTACTTC. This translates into CSASSGGANYEQYF.

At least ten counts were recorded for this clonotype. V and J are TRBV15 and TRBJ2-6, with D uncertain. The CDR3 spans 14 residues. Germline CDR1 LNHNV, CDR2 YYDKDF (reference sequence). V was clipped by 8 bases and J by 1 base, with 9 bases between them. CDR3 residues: CATRATSGANVLTF. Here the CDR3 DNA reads TGTGCCACCCGGGCCACTTCTGGGGCCAACGTCCTGACTTTC.